This TCR beta chain comes out of a study of T cell repertoires in cytomegalovirus infection. About the study: Peptides in the study included HLA-C-restricted and HLA-B-restricted CMV epitopes. CMV infection plus the matching HLA type was flagged by public TCR beta signatures.

This clonotype was picked up a small number of times. What it binds is not known. Using its own MiXCR run on the reads, TCRdb lists one record per CDR3 protein. Of 160,000 or so distinct CDR3 sequences in the sample, about a fifth were seen once. The source material was CD8+ T cells from cultured PBMCs, sampled from culture after CMV antigen stimulation. This receptor was identified in a human donor in good health (CMV status not recorded). Some clones in this sample may be carry-over from other donors' samples.

This chain's CDR3 is CASSPAWEQYF. The CDR3 nucleotides are TGTGCCAGCAGCCCGGCGTGGGAGCAGTACTTC. V usage is TRBV7-6 and J usage is TRBJ2-7; no definite D call. The length of the CDR3 is 11 residues. Trimming took 5 bases from V and 7 from J, leaving 9 bases between them. Per the germline V gene, CDR1 is SGHVS and CDR2 is FNYEAQ.